These 8 T cell receptor beta chains came from one sample sequenced in a study of blood T cell repertoires in COVID-19. Libraries were prepared by immunoSEQ multiplex PCR; TCRdb keeps only in-frame clonotypes and omits some of them. The sample includes fewer than 200,000 clones, approximately 85% of them seen just once. Sequenced sample: peripheral blood. The receptors derive from a woman aged 55-69 years with acute or convalescent COVID-19.

The chain joins TRBV29-1 to TRBJ1-1; D gene unclear. CDR1 and CDR2 from the germline V gene are SQVTM and ANQGSEA. This CDR3 is 12 amino acids long. V was trimmed by 7 bases and J by 7 bases, leaving 16 bases between them. CDR3 amino acids: CSDLQNENEAFF. CDR3 nucleotides: TGCAGCGACCTACAGAACGAGAATGAAGCTTTCTTT.

The chain uses TRBV19 and TRBJ1-5, with 8 nucleotides matching TRBD1. CDR1 and CDR2 from the germline V gene are LNHDA and SQIVND (reference sequence). The V gene end was trimmed by 3 bases and the J gene end by 3 bases; junction bases not matched to a gene: 4. The CDR3 covers 15 residues. In DNA form, the CDR3 reads TGTGCCAGTAGTATCATGGACAGGGACAATCAGCCCCAGCATTTT. Translated: CASSIMDRDNQPQHF. The whole variable domain, remainder taken from reference TRBV19 and TRBJ1-5, is DGGITQSPKYLFRKEGQNVTLSCEQNLNHDAMYWYRQDPGQGLRLIYYSQIVNDFQKGDIAEGYSVSREKKESFPLTVTSAQKNPTAFYLCASSIMDRDNQPQHFGDGTRLSIL.

The chain couples TRBV7-2 to TRBJ1-2; tentatively, D is TRBD1 (6 bases). There are 14 residues in the CDR3. V was pared by 2 bases and J by 6 bases, with 13 bases between. In germline, CDR1 is SGHTA, CDR2 FQGNSA. The CDR3 coding sequence is TGTGCCAGCAGCTTACGAGCGGGGGCGAATGGCTACACCTTC. The encoded protein is CASSLRAGANGYTF.

A single count supports this clone. The J gene is TRBJ1-5, the V gene TRBV6-2 or TRBV6-3; D perhaps matches TRBD1 (5 bases). The germline V and J ends were trimmed by 6 bases and 4 bases, with 13 bases remaining between them. Germline loops: CDR1 MNHEY, CDR2 SVGEGT. The CDR3 is 14 amino acids. In DNA form, the CDR3 reads TGTGCCAGCAGCCCGGGGGGTGGGAATCAGCCCCAGCATTTT. Residues: CASSPGGGNQPQHF.

This chain uses TRBV28 with TRBJ2-1; TRBD2 aligns across 7 bases. CDR1 MDHEN and CDR2 SYDVKM come from the germline V gene. Trimming took 1 base from V and 9 from J; bases not matched to a gene: 9. The CDR3 spans 15 residues. The CDR3 sequence: CASSLFGGSMGEQFF. The CDR3 DNA sequence: TGTGCCAGCAGTTTATTTGGCGGGAGTATGGGTGAGCAGTTCTTC.

This chain connects TRBV6-5 to TRBJ1-1; 8 nucleotides align to TRBD1. This CDR3 is 14 amino acids long. Trimming removed 6 bases from V and 0 bases from J; junction bases left unmatched: 3. Germline CDR1 reads MNHEY; CDR2 reads SVGAGI. The CDR3 nucleotides read TGTGCCAGCAGGTCGACAGGGGTGAACACTGAAGCTTTCTTT. Amino acid sequence: CASRSTGVNTEAFF.

The chain recombines TRBV19 with TRBJ2-2; possibly TRBD1 for D (5 bases). Germline CDR1 is LNHDA and CDR2 is SQIVND (reference sequence). The V gene lost 7 bases and the J gene lost 1 base, with 10 bases spanning the gap. The CDR3 has 14 amino acids. As DNA, the CDR3 is TGTGCCAGTATGCCCCAGGGGAACACCGGGGAGCTGTTTTTT. Its translation is CASMPQGNTGELFF. The variable domain in full, completed from reference TRBV19 and TRBJ2-2, reads DGGITQSPKYLFRKEGQNVTLSCEQNLNHDAMYWYRQDPGQGLRLIYYSQIVNDFQKGDIAEGYSVSREKKESFPLTVTSAQKNPTAFYLCASMPQGNTGELFFGEGSRLTVL.

V is TRBV20-1 and J is TRBJ2-3, with no clear D. Germline lookup yields CDR1 DFQATT and CDR2 SNEGSKA (reference sequence). The V end lost 6 bases, the J end lost 2 bases, and 3 bases lay between the germline ends. The CDR3 length is 10 residues. In DNA, the CDR3 is TGCAGTGCAGCCACAGATACGCAGTATTTT. This gives the protein CSAATDTQYF.